This T cell receptor beta chain was identified during a study of blood T cell repertoires in COVID-19. At the level of the study: The origin of the acute and convalescent COVID-19 samples was the United States, Italy and Spain. In each case, the material was cDNA or gDNA derived from T cells, B-cell-depleted T cells, or PBMCs.

The CDR3 extends over 13 amino acids. Trimming removed 10 bases from V and 11 bases from J; junction bases left unmatched: 10. Germline V gene data show CDR1 as LGHDT and CDR2 as YNNKEL (reference sequence). This clone appeared a few times. Sequenced by immunoSEQ multiplex PCR; TCRdb stores in-frame clones only, minus some. The table includes 150,000 to 200,000 clones, roughly 83% detected once. This TCR was sampled from a woman aged 55-70 years who had recovered from COVID-19. The V and J genes are TRBV3-1 (or the pseudogene TRBV3-2) and TRBJ2-3; 12 positions match TRBD2. Specimen: PBMCs or T cells enriched from blood (not recorded which). The CDR3 DNA reads TGTGCCACTCAAGGACTAGCGGGGTCTTTGCAGTATTTT. Its protein is CATQGLAGSLQYF.